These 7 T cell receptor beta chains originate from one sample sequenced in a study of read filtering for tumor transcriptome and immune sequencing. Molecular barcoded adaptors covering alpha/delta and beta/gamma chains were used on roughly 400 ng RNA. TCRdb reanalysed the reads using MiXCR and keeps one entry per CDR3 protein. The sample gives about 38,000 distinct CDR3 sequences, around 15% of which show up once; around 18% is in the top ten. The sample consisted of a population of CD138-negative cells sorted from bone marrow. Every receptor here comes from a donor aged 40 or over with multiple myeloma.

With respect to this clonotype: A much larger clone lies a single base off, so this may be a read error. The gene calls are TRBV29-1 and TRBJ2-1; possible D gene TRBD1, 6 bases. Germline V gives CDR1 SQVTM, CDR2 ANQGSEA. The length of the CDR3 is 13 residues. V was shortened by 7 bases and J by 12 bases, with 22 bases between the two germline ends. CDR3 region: CSANSPPGVVQFF. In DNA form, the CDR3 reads TGCAGCGCAAACAGTCCCCCAGGGGTTGTGCAGTTCTTC.

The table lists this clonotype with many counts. The DNA of the CDR3 is TGTGCCAGCAGCGCGCAGGCAGGGGGTCTCAATGAGCAGTTCTTC. It specifies CASSAQAGGLNEQFF. The genes are TRBV7-2 and TRBJ2-1; 7 nucleotides line up with TRBD1. The CDR3 has 15 residues. Looked up from germline, CDR1 is SGHTA and CDR2 is FQGNSA. J gave up 6 bases and V 5 bases, and 10 bases lay outside the gene matches. The variable domain in full, with the rest retrieved from reference TRBV7-2 and TRBJ2-1, is GAGVSQSPSNKVTEKGKDVELRCDPISGHTALYWYRQSLGQGLEFLIYFQGNSAPDKSGLPSDRFSAERTGGSVSTLTIQRTQQEDSAVYLCASSAQAGGLNEQFFGPGTRLTVL.

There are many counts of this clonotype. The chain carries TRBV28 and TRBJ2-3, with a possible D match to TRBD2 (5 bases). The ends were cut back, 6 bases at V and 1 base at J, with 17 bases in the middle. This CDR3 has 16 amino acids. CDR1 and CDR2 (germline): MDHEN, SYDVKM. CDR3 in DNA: TGTGCCAGCAGCGGACTCAGTGACGGTGGCACAGATACGCAGTATTTT. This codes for CASSGLSDGGTDTQYF.

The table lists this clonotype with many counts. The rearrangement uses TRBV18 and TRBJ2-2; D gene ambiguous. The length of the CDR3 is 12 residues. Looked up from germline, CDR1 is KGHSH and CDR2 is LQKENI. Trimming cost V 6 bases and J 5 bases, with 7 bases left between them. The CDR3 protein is CASSRLTGELFF. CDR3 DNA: TGTGCCAGCTCTCGGCTGACCGGGGAGCTGTTTTTT.

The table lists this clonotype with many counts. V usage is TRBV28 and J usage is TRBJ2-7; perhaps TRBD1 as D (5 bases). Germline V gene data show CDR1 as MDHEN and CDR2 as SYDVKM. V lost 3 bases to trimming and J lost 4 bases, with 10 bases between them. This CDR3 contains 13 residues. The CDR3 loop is CASSLPGMYEQYF. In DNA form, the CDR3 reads TGTGCCAGCAGTTTGCCAGGGATGTACGAGCAGTACTTC.

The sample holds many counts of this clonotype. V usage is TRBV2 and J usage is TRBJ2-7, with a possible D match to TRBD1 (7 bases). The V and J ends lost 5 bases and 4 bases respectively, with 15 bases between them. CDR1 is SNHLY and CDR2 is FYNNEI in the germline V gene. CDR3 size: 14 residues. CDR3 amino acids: CASSTQGGWYEQYF. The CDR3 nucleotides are TGTGCCAGCAGTACCCAGGGGGGTTGGTACGAGCAGTACTTC.

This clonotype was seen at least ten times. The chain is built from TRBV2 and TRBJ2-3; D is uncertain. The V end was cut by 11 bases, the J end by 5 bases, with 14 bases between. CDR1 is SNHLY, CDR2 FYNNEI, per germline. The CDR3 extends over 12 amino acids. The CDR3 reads CASEVPEDTQYF. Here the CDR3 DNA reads TGTGCCTCAGAGGTACCCGAAGATACGCAGTATTTT.